Each of the 31 T cell receptor beta chains below was sequenced from the same sample in a study of T cell responses to AZD1222 COVID-19 vaccine. Assay used: immunoSEQ multiplex PCR; TCRdb lists only in-frame clones, some missing. In the table there are approximately 150,000 clones, about 88% of which are singletons. Sequenced here: peripheral blood, sampled on day 0 of AZD1222 vaccination. Every receptor here comes from an adult in good health.

The chain combines TRBV5-6 with TRBJ1-5; no clear D gene. With 1 base removed from V and 5 bases from J, the gap between germline ends came to 10 bases. The CDR3 loop spans 14 amino acids. Per germline, CDR1 SGHDT and CDR2 YYEEEE. In DNA form, the CDR3 reads TGTGCCAGCAGCTTGATTACAGATCATCAGCCCCAGCATTTT. Protein sequence: CASSLITDHQPQHF.

This chain connects TRBV11-2 to TRBJ1-6; D not resolved. Trimming stripped 1 base from V and 7 bases from J, with 8 bases between. The CDR3 is 14 amino acids. Per the germline V gene, CDR1 is SGHAT and CDR2 is FQNNGV. The chain's CDR3 is CASSLAGHNSPLHF. For the CDR3, the DNA is TGTGCCAGCAGCTTAGCCGGGCACAATTCACCCCTCCACTTT.

V gene TRBV27 combines with J gene TRBJ2-3; 11 bases align to TRBD2. This CDR3 is built from 16 residues. In germline, CDR1 is MNHEY, CDR2 SMNVEV (reference sequence). V gave up 5 bases and J gave up 6 bases; unmatched junction bases: 10. The CDR3 loop is CASSRVGTSGSDTQYF. Here the CDR3 DNA reads TGTGCCAGCAGTAGGGTCGGGACTAGCGGATCGGATACGCAGTATTTT.

The gene calls are TRBV6-2 or TRBV6-3 and TRBJ2-7, with D perhaps matching TRBD1 or TRBD2 (5 bases each). The germline V gene encodes CDR1 MNHEY and CDR2 SVGEGT. Between the trimmed V and J ends, which lost 2 bases and 1 base, there was a span of 9 bases. The CDR3 totals 14 residues. Here the CDR3 reads CASSYGDGSYEQYF. The CDR3 region has the DNA TGTGCCAGCAGTTACGGGGACGGGTCCTACGAGCAGTACTTC.

This sequence joins TRBV9 and TRBJ1-6, with 8 bases identical to TRBD1. After removal of 3 bases from V and 9 bases from J, the junction contained 11 bases not matched to a gene. Per germline, CDR1 SGDLS and CDR2 YYNGEE. The CDR3 is made up of 16 amino acids. The CDR3 spells CASSDRDRISTSPLHF. CDR3 DNA: TGTGCCAGCAGCGACCGGGACAGGATTAGTACTTCACCCCTCCACTTT.

The chain uses TRBV5-4 and TRBJ1-6, with 9 bases identical to TRBD1. V lost 2 bases to trimming and J lost 9 bases; unmatched junction nucleotides: 3. Germline-derived CDR1 and CDR2 are SGHNT and YYREEE (reference sequence). The CDR3 length is 14 residues. CDR3 protein: CASSLQGATSPLHF. The CDR3 coding sequence is TGTGCCAGCAGCTTACAGGGGGCTACTTCACCCCTCCACTTT.

J is TRBJ1-2 and V is TRBV7-6; the D gene is possibly TRBD1 (6 bases). Germline loops: CDR1 SGHVS, CDR2 FNYEAQ. V lost 5 bases, J lost 6 bases, and 16 bases lay in between. This CDR3 comprises 14 residues. CDR3 in amino acids: CASSVNGGTDGYTF. The DNA for the CDR3 is TGTGCCAGCAGCGTAAACGGGGGCACTGATGGCTACACCTTC.

The genes are TRBV27 and TRBJ1-2; possibly TRBD1 for D (5 bases). Trimming pared 5 bases from V and 7 bases from J, leaving 17 bases between. Germline CDR1 reads MNHEY; CDR2 reads SMNVEV (reference sequence). There are 14 residues in the CDR3. The CDR3 DNA is TGTGCCAGCAGTCTCGAAAGGGGCGCGGGTGGCTACACCTTC. The encoded protein is CASSLERGAGGYTF.

The chain uses TRBV9 and TRBJ1-2; 8 nucleotides line up with TRBD1. V was clipped by 2 bases and J by 6 bases; unmatched bases: 6. This CDR3 is built from 14 residues. From germline, CDR1 is SGDLS and CDR2 YYNGEE. In DNA, the CDR3 is TGTGCCAGCAGCGTTGTCGGACAGGGACATGGCTACACCTTC. Its translation is CASSVVGQGHGYTF.

The chain joins TRBV18 to TRBJ2-1, with TRBD2 identical over 11 bases. The V and J ends lost 4 bases and 8 bases, in that order; junction bases with no gene match: 10. The CDR3 has 16 residues. Germline V gives CDR1 KGHSH, CDR2 LQKENI. The CDR3 bases are TGTGCCAGCTCACTAGAGACTAGCGGGATTTGGTATGAGCAGTTCTTC. Residues: CASSLETSGIWYEQFF.

This clone was observed a few times. J is TRBJ1-4 and V is TRBV13; D unresolved. The CDR3 contains 15 residues. Per the germline V gene, CDR1 is PRHDT and CDR2 is FYEKMQ (reference sequence). Trimming took off 4 bases at V and 3 bases at J, with 12 bases between the two ends. Here the CDR3 reads CASSSITGPNEKLFF. The DNA for the CDR3 is TGTGCCAGCAGCTCTATTACCGGCCCTAATGAAAAACTGTTTTTT.

The chain employs TRBV5-1 and TRBJ1-1; no clear D. The V gene's germline CDR1 is SGHRS and CDR2 YFSETQ. The V and J ends lost 0 bases and 9 bases respectively, with 6 bases between them. The CDR3 is 11 residues long. The CDR3 DNA reads as TGCGCCAGCAGCTTGGACAGTAAAGCTTTCTTT. Its protein is CASSLDSKAFF.

The rearrangement links TRBV9 to TRBJ1-3, with a tentative D call TRBD1 (5 bases). Germline V gives CDR1 SGDLS, CDR2 YYNGEE. CDR3 length: 15 amino acids. Trimming shortened V by 0 bases and J by 7 bases, and 14 bases separated the two germline ends. In DNA, the CDR3 is TGTGCCAGCAGCGTAGCTCAGGGACCCGGTAACACCATATATTTT. It is translated as CASSVAQGPGNTIYF.

This rearrangement joins TRBV5-4 to TRBJ1-2; a weak D match, TRBD1 (6 bases). Germline V gene data show CDR1 as SGHNT and CDR2 as YYREEE (reference sequence). The V end was cut by 4 bases, the J end by 1 base, with 11 bases between. The CDR3 consists of 14 residues. The CDR3 here is CASSLGHVNYGYTF. CDR3 sequence (DNA): TGTGCCAGCAGCCTGGGACACGTTAACTATGGCTACACCTTC. The full variable domain, its missing parts supplied by reference TRBV5-4 and TRBJ1-2, is ETGVTQSPTHLIKTRGQQVTLRCSSQSGHNTVSWYQQALGQGPQFIFQYYREEENGRGNFPPRFSGLQFPNYSSELNVNALELDDSALYLCASSLGHVNYGYTFGSGTRLTVV.

The rearrangement joins TRBV27 to TRBJ1-4, with TRBD1 matching over 9 bases. The V gene's germline CDR1 is MNHEY and CDR2 SMNVEV (reference sequence). V shed 5 bases and J 7 bases; nucleotides not matched to a gene: 5. The CDR3 spans 14 residues. The CDR3: CASSGPGQGEKLFF. The CDR3 DNA follows: TGTGCCAGCAGTGGTCCGGGACAGGGTGAAAAACTGTTTTTT.

CDR3 sequence: CASSFLDREYTIYF. CDR3 in DNA: TGTGCCAGCAGTTTTTTGGACAGGGAGTACACCATATATTTT. The rearrangement joins TRBV28 to TRBJ1-3; TRBD1 matches 8 bases. J lost 8 bases, V lost 3 bases, and 6 bases had no gene match. Germline V gene lookup returns CDR1 MDHEN and CDR2 SYDVKM. This CDR3 is built from 14 residues. The entire variable domain, with the rest obtained from reference TRBV28 and TRBJ1-3, is as follows: DVKVTQSSRYLVKRTGEKVFLECVQDMDHENMFWYRQDPGLGLRLIYFSYDVKMKEKGDIPEGYSVSREKKERFSLILESASTNQTSMYLCASSFLDREYTIYFGEGSWLTVV.

This clone was counted only a few times. The chain uses TRBV28 and TRBJ1-1, with TRBD1 as a possible D gene (5 bases). Germline CDR1 and CDR2: MDHEN and SYDVKM. V was clipped by 4 bases and J by 6 bases, with 9 bases between them. The length of the CDR3 is 12 residues. This CDR3 reads CASSWGGPEAFF. The DNA for the CDR3 is TGTGCCAGCAGTTGGGGCGGTCCTGAAGCTTTCTTT.

Of note for this clone: At one boundary the junction diverges from the germline segment, which might be a read error. The gene calls are TRBV20-1 and TRBJ1-1; TRBD1 might be the D (5 bases). The CDR3 contains 9 residues. Germline V gene data show CDR1 as DFQATT and CDR2 as SNEGSKA (reference sequence). CDR3: CSARDTLLF. The DNA for the CDR3 is TGCAGTGCTAGGGACACCCTACTCTTT.

The rearrangement uses TRBV9 and TRBJ1-6, with a tentative D call TRBD1 (6 bases). Trimming stripped 0 bases from V and 8 bases from J, with 9 bases between. CDR3 size: 14 residues. Per germline, CDR1 SGDLS and CDR2 YYNGEE. The CDR3 DNA is TGTGCCAGCAGCGTAGGAAACAGGGATTCACCCCTCCACTTT. Its protein product is CASSVGNRDSPLHF.

The gene calls are TRBV4-1 and TRBJ1-2, with D possibly TRBD1 on 6 matching bases. The CDR3 sequence is 16 residues long. Per germline, CDR1 MGHRA and CDR2 YSYEKL. V dropped 1 base and J dropped 1 base, with 13 bases sitting between them. CDR3 nucleotide sequence: TGCGCCAGCAGCCAAGCGGCGGTGGACAGTAACTATGGCTACACCTTC. Translating gives CASSQAAVDSNYGYTF.

The CDR3 protein is CASRWTSGRAHEQYF. CDR3 bases: TGTGCCAGCAGATGGACTAGCGGGAGAGCTCACGAGCAGTACTTC. The rearrangement links TRBV28 to TRBJ2-7; 13 bases map to TRBD2. Germline lookup yields CDR1 MDHEN and CDR2 SYDVKM. V shed 6 bases and J 5 bases; nucleotides not matched to a gene: 7. CDR3 length: 15 residues.

The gene calls are TRBV5-1 and TRBJ1-2; D gene uncertain. Looked up from germline, CDR1 is SGHRS and CDR2 is YFSETQ. CDR3 size: 14 residues. Trimming took 4 bases from V and 1 from J, leaving 11 bases between them. CDR3 in amino acids: CASSPRPDNYGYTF. The CDR3 DNA reads as TGCGCCAGCAGCCCGCGACCCGATAACTATGGCTACACCTTC.

The chain links TRBV10-2 to TRBJ2-1; 10 bases match TRBD2. This CDR3 contains 14 residues. CDR1 WSHSY and CDR2 SAAADI come from the germline V gene. The J segment lost 1 base and the V segment lost 11 bases, leaving 5 bases of the junction unmatched. CDR3 nucleotide sequence: TGCGCCTGCCAACTAGCGGGGTCCTACAATGAGCAGTTCTTC. Its translation is CACQLAGSYNEQFF.

The chain joins TRBV5-6 to TRBJ1-4; D not certain. Between the trimmed V and J ends, which lost 0 bases and 0 bases, there was a span of 9 bases. Germline V lookup: CDR1 SGHDT, CDR2 YYEEEE. The CDR3 totals 16 residues. The CDR3 spells CASSLVNGATNEKLFF. The DNA of the CDR3 is TGTGCCAGCAGCTTGGTTAATGGTGCAACTAATGAAAAACTGTTTTTT.

This chain uses TRBV28 with TRBJ2-7, with 9 nucleotides matching TRBD1. The CDR3 is 14 amino acids. The germline V gene encodes CDR1 MDHEN and CDR2 SYDVKM. J lost 4 bases, V lost 4 bases, and 5 bases had no gene match. CDR3 loop: CASSSGTGSYEQYF. The DNA for the CDR3 is TGTGCCAGCAGTTCGGGGACAGGGAGTTACGAGCAGTACTTC.

The rearrangement joins TRBV20-1 to TRBJ1-2; maybe TRBD1 (6 bases). This CDR3 spans 11 amino acids. The ends were cut back, 5 bases at V and 8 bases at J, with 12 bases in the middle. In germline, CDR1 is DFQATT, CDR2 SNEGSKA (reference sequence). The CDR3 region is CSALTGIGYTF. The CDR3 DNA follows: TGCAGTGCTCTCACAGGGATCGGCTACACCTTC.

This clone has only one observation. The sample contains more than one DNA sequence encoding this CDR3. V gene TRBV18 combines with J gene TRBJ1-1; D is possibly TRBD1 (6 bases). The germline V and J ends were trimmed by 6 bases and 2 bases, with 10 bases remaining between them. The germline V gene has CDR1 KGHSH and CDR2 LQKENI. The CDR3 sequence is 13 residues long. The CDR3 bases are TGTGCCAGCTCTAGAGGGGGAAACACTGAAGCTTTCTTT. This translates into CASSRGGNTEAFF. Combining the CDR3 with reference TRBV18 and TRBJ1-1 gives the whole variable domain NAGVMQNPRHLVRRRGQEARLRCSPMKGHSHVYWYRQLPEEGLKFMVYLQKENIIDESGMPKERFSAEFPKEGPSILRIQQVVRGDSAAYFCASSRGGNTEAFFGQGTRLTVV.

This chain joins TRBV4-1 and TRBJ1-1; 8 nucleotides agree with TRBD1. The V gene's germline CDR1 is MGHRA and CDR2 YSYEKL. The CDR3 runs to 16 residues. The V and J ends lost 1 base and 4 bases, in that order; junction bases with no gene match: 8. The CDR3 DNA reads TGCGCCAGCAGCCAAGGACAGGGGAGTTTCGGCACTGAAGCTTTCTTT. Protein product: CASSQGQGSFGTEAFF.

The chain links TRBV19 to TRBJ1-5; 9 nucleotides match TRBD1. Germline assignment: CDR1 LNHDA and CDR2 SQIVND (reference sequence). This CDR3 is 17 amino acids long. Trimming cost V 4 bases and J 4 bases; bases outside gene matches: 11. CDR3 region: CASSTRIQGAQNQPQHF. In DNA, the CDR3 is TGTGCCAGTAGTACGAGGATACAGGGGGCCCAAAATCAGCCCCAGCATTTT.

V usage is TRBV7-2 and J usage is TRBJ1-6; tentatively, D is TRBD1 (6 bases). This CDR3 has 15 residues. CDR1 and CDR2 (germline): SGHTA, FQGNSA. V lost 0 bases, J lost 13 bases, and 16 bases lay in between. As DNA, the CDR3 is TGTGCCAGCAGCTTAGCAACAGGGATTTCAGCTCCCCTCCACTTT. Residues: CASSLATGISAPLHF.

In this sample, this clone is medium-sized (0.01 to 0.1%). This chain links TRBV5-1 with TRBJ1-1; 7 bases line up with TRBD1. This CDR3 region has 14 residues. V trimming: 2 bases; J trimming: 5 bases; junction bases outside the gene matches: 6. Per the germline V gene, CDR1 is SGHRS and CDR2 is YFSETQ. The CDR3 coding sequence is TGCGCCAGCAGCTTTCAGGGGGAGGGAACTGAAGCTTTCTTT. It yields the protein CASSFQGEGTEAFF.